This TCR beta chain was captured by sequencing in a study of cytomegalovirus exposure and HLA in healthy donors. Findings of the study overall: Cytomegalovirus-associated status was assigned to about 160 TCR beta chains. An analysis that was carried out later associated some 17,000 TCR beta sequences with HLA alleles at 0.05 false discovery rate. When analyzed later, a missense DCLRE1C variant was found to be linked to TCR beta V- and J-gene trimming.

Healthy bone marrow donors made up the cohort. As concerns this clone: Its specificity is unknown.

CDR1 LNHDA and CDR2 SQIVND come from the germline V gene (reference sequence). The CDR3 spans 14 residues. V was pared by 7 bases and J by 0 bases, with 10 bases between. A multiplex PCR was run with 60 Vbeta primers and 13 Jbeta primers. Repertoires were generated with immunoSEQ multiplex PCR, while TCRdb's copy carries only in-frame clones and drops some. This sample has more than 85,000 clones, with about two thirds found just once. The V and J genes are TRBV19 and TRBJ2-1, with a possible D match to TRBD1 (7 bases). The source of this sequence is an older woman in good health and CMV-seropositive. The sequenced sample consisted of PBMCs. The CDR3 loop reads CASMRDSSYNEQFF. The CDR3 nucleotides are TGTGCCAGTATGCGGGACAGCTCCTACAATGAGCAGTTCTTC.